What follows are 4 T cell receptor beta chains derived from one specimen sequenced in a study of T cell repertoires in aging, cancer and after chemotherapy (dated by TCRdb to between 2019 and 2020). Sequencer: Illumina MiSeq. Rearranged TRB sequences spanning V, D and J segments were amplified by multiplex touch-down PCR using a mixed TRB-A/B primer pool. Using fastp at Q25 and MiXCR, TCRdb reprocessed the public reads and kept productive beta chains. Each entry is one CDR3 protein sequence, shown with its most common DNA and genes. The sample table records about 9,400 distinct CDR3 sequences; 39% of these occur just once. Of the sample, around 3.4% falls within the top ten clones. TCR beta rearrangements were amplified from genomic DNA extracted from peripheral blood rather than from sorted cells or RNA. Sequences were obtained from blood. The receptors were sampled from a human donor in good health.

This clonotype showed up just a few times. This chain uses TRBV12-3 or TRBV12-4 with TRBJ1-1; D remains ambiguous. CDR3 size: 18 residues. V was pared by 4 bases and J by 5 bases, with 26 bases between. The DNA for the CDR3 is TGTGCCAGCAGTTACTCATGGGCGAGGGTTTTAGCAACGACTGAAGCTTTCTTT. Amino acids: CASSYSWARVLATTEAFF.

This chain uses TRBV11-3 with TRBJ2-7; D is unresolved. This CDR3 is built from 13 residues. Germline values: CDR1 SGHNT, CDR2 YENEEA. V was cut by 5 bases and J by 6 bases, with 14 bases left in between. The CDR3 loop reads CASSQDTAGEQYF. The DNA of the CDR3 is TGTGCCAGCAGCCAAGACACGGCCGGCGAGCAGTACTTC.

The V call is TRBV19, the J call TRBJ1-2; D remains ambiguous. The CDR3 covers 11 residues. The V gene lost 1 base and the J gene lost 6 bases, with 3 bases spanning the gap. Germline CDR1 and CDR2: LNHDA and SQIVND (reference sequence). The CDR3 sequence is CASSIGDGYTF. CDR3 sequence (DNA): TGTGCCAGTAGTATAGGGGATGGCTACACCTTC.

The rearrangement joins TRBV10-3 to TRBJ2-3, with D perhaps matching TRBD2 (5 bases). V was cut by 6 bases and J by 1 base, with 20 bases left in between. Germline V lookup: CDR1 ENHRY, CDR2 SYGVKD. The length of the CDR3 is 17 residues. The DNA for the CDR3 is TGTGCCATCAGGTCAGGACGAGGGCAAGGAGGCACAGATACGCAGTATTTT. Encoded protein: CAIRSGRGQGGTDTQYF.